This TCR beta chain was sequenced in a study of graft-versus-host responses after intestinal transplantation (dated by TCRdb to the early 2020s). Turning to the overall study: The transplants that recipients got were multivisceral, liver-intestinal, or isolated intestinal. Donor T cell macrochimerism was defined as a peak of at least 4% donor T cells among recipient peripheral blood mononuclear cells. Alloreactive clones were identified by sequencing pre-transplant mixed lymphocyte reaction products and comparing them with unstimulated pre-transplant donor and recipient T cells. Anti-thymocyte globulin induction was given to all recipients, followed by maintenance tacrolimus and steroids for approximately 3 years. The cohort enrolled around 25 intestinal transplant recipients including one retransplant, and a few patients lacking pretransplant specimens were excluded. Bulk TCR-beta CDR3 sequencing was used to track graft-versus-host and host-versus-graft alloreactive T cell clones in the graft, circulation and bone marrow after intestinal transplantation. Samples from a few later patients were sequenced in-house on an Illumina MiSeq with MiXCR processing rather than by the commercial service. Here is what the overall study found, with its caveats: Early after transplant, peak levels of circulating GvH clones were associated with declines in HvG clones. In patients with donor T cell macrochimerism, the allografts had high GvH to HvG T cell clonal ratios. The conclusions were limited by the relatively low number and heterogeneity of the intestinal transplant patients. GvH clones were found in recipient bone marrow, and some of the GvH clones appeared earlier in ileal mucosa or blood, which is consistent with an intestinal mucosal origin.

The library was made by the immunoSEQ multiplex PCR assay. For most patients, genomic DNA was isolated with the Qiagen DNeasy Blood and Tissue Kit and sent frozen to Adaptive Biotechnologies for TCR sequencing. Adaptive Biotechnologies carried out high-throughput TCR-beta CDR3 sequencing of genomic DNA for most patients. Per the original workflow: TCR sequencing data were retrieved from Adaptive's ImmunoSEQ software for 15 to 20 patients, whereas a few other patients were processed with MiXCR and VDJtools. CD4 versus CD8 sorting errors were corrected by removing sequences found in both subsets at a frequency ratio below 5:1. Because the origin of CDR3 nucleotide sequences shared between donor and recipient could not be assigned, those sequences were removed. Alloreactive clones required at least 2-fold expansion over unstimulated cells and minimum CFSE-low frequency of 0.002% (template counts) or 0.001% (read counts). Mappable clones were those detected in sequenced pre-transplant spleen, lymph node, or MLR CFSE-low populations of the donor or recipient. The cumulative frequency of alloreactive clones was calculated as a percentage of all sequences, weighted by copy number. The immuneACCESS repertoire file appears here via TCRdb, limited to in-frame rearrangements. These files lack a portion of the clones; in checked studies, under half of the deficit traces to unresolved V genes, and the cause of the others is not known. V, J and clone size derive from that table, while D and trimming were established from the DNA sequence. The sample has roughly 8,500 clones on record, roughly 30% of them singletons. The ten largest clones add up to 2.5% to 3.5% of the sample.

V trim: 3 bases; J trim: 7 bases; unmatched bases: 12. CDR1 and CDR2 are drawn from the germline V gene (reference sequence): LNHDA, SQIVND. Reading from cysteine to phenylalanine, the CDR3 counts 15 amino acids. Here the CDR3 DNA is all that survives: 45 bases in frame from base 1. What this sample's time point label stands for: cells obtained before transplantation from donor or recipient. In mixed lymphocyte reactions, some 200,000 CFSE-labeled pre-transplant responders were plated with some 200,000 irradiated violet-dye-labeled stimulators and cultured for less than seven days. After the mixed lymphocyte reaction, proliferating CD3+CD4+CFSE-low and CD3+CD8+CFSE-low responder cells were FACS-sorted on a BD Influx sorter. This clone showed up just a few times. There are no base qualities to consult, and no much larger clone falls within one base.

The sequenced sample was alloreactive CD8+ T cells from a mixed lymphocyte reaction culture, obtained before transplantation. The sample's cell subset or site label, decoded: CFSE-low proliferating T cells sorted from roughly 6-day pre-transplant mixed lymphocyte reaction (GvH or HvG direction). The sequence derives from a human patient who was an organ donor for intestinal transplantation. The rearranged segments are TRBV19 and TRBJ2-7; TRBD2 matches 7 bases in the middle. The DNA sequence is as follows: TGTGCCAGTAGTATGGTGGGACCCCCCGGGGGGGAGCAGTACTTC. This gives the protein CASSMVGPPGGEQYF.